This T cell receptor (beta chain) came from a study of shared clonotypes between healthy human individuals. Cells designated naive CD8 were CD45RO-negative and were positively selected for CCR7, with terminally differentiated effector memory CD45RA+ cells excluded. A remark on this clone: Its antigen is not identified.

This CDR3 is 19 amino acids long. Germline CDR1 is SGHRS and CDR2 is YFSETQ. V lost 0 bases, J lost 5 bases, and 23 bases lay in between. Only in-frame clones appear in the TCRdb table, and some are missing; sequencing was by immunoSEQ multiplex PCR. The profile covers about 2.2 million clones, with about 93% appearing a single time and under 2% taken by the ten largest. Study-wide results and limits: What naive subsets generally showed was a larger estimated richness than memory subsets showed. Clonotypes that were shared across a few donors made up roughly 5.2% of naive CD4 clonotypes.

This receptor was obtained from a man between 18 and 29 years old in good health. Some clones in this sample may be carry-over from other donors' samples. V gene TRBV5-1 combines with J gene TRBJ2-2, with TRBD2 as a possible D gene (6 bases). The sample comprised naive CD8+ T cells from PBMCs. The DNA for the CDR3 is TGCGCCAGCAGCTTGGCGGGGCCGGGTTACGGGAGAGGAACCGGGGAGCTGTTTTTT. Encoded protein: CASSLAGPGYGRGTGELFF.